These 19 T cell receptor beta chains were sequenced from one sample in a study of cytomegalovirus exposure and HLA in healthy donors. Here immunoSEQ multiplex PCR was the method, and the copy in TCRdb shows in-frame clones only, minus some. The data show over 200,000 clones, with just over 85% seen just once and 2.9% held by the top ten. The sequenced sample was PBMCs. These receptors originate from a woman younger than 35 in good health and CMV-seronegative.

The genes are TRBV7-2 and TRBJ2-3, with 11 positions matching TRBD2. V was pared by 0 bases and J by 0 bases, with 2 bases of the junction left unmatched. The germline gives CDR1 SGHTA, CDR2 FQGNSA. The CDR3 length is 17 residues. Here the CDR3 DNA reads TGTGCCAGCAGCTTAGCGAGGACTAGCGGGAGCACAGATACGCAGTATTTT. Translated: CASSLARTSGSTDTQYF.

The chain has TRBV18 and TRBJ2-7; TRBD2 agrees at 8 bases. The CDR3 has 14 residues. The V segment lost 3 bases and the J segment 3 bases; nucleotides outside the gene matches: 4. CDR1 and CDR2 (germline): KGHSH, LQKENI. The CDR3 DNA reads TGTGCCAGCTCACCCCCCAGCGGGAGCTACGAGCAGTACTTC. Amino acid sequence: CASSPPSGSYEQYF.

The chain employs TRBV7-9 and TRBJ1-1, with 7 positions matching TRBD1. The germline CDR1 and CDR2 sequences are SEHNR and FQNEAQ (reference sequence). CDR3 length equals 17 residues. After removal of 5 bases from V and 0 bases from J, the junction contained 12 bases not matched to a gene. This CDR3 is CASSVRDSTLMNTEAFF. CDR3 nucleotide sequence: TGTGCCAGCAGCGTCCGGGACAGCACACTTATGAACACTGAAGCTTTCTTT.

The genes are TRBV11-3 and TRBJ2-5; 7 bases are a match to TRBD1. Germline CDR1 SGHNT, CDR2 YENEEA. With 5 bases clipped from V and 5 bases from J, the junction kept 11 bases outside the gene matches. The CDR3 contains 15 residues. The CDR3 loop reads CASSQAGTEEETQYF. The CDR3 DNA reads as TGTGCCAGCAGCCAAGCCGGGACAGAAGAGGAGACCCAGTACTTC.

The chain links TRBV9 to TRBJ1-4; the D is unclear. V gave up 2 bases and J gave up 15 bases, with 17 bases separating them. Germline V gives CDR1 SGDLS, CDR2 YYNGEE. CDR3 length: 13 residues. CDR3 sequence reads: CASSVTAGGRMFF. The CDR3 region has the DNA TGTGCCAGCAGCGTGACGGCCGGAGGGCGTATGTTTTTT.

The sample holds one count of this clone. The J gene is TRBJ1-2, the V gene TRBV13, with TRBD1 matching 7 bases. This CDR3 has 18 residues. The trim removed 2 bases at V and 0 bases at J, leaving 12 bases unmatched. The germline CDR1 and CDR2 sequences are PRHDT and FYEKMQ (reference sequence). The CDR3: CASSLTQGKALANYGYTF. The CDR3 region has the DNA TGTGCCAGCAGCTTAACACAGGGGAAGGCATTAGCTAACTATGGCTACACCTTC.

This chain links TRBV9 with TRBJ1-1; D is possibly TRBD1 (5 bases). Germline V gene sequence: CDR1 SGDLS, CDR2 YYNGEE. The CDR3 covers 13 residues. Trimming pared 4 bases from V and 7 bases from J, leaving 14 bases between. The CDR3 sequence is CASSKGVGSEAFF. CDR3 DNA: TGTGCCAGCAGCAAAGGGGTAGGCAGTGAAGCTTTCTTT.

The CDR3 region has the DNA TGTGCCAGCAGCCAAAGGACAGGGGGAGGAGAAAAACTGTTTTTT. Translation: CASSQRTGGGEKLFF. This rearrangement joins TRBV13 to TRBJ1-4, with 10 bases fitting TRBD1. This CDR3 comprises 15 residues. The germline V gene has CDR1 PRHDT and CDR2 FYEKMQ (reference sequence). The junction had 8 bases not matched to a gene; V was cut back by 5 bases and J by 8 bases.

This clone was detected only once. The rearrangement links TRBV27 to TRBJ2-7; possible D gene TRBD1, 6 bases. The CDR3 has 14 amino acids. Germline V gene lookup returns CDR1 MNHEY and CDR2 SMNVEV (reference sequence). The V and J ends lost 4 bases and 5 bases respectively, with 15 bases between them. The CDR3 DNA is TGTGCCAGCAGTTGGGGCGACAGGCACCACGAGCAGTACTTC. Translation gives CASSWGDRHHEQYF.

The chain has TRBV27 and TRBJ2-6; D is unclear. V was clipped by 2 bases and J by 0 bases, with 8 bases between them. Germline V lookup: CDR1 MNHEY, CDR2 SMNVEV (reference sequence). The CDR3 runs 16 residues. The CDR3 sequence is CASSLAQSSGANVLTF. In DNA, the CDR3 is TGTGCCAGCAGTTTAGCACAGAGCTCTGGGGCCAACGTCCTGACTTTC.

The V call is TRBV12-1, the J call TRBJ2-6; TRBD1 reflects the table's D call only, with no check against the DNA. TRBV12-1 counts as a pseudogene. There are 21 residues in the CDR3. This CDR3 reads CASSFPEQGPPSFSGANVLTF. CDR3 coding DNA: TGTGCCAGCAGCTTCCCGGAACAGGGGCCTCCGTCTTTCTCTGGGGCCAACGTCCTGACTTTC.

The chain joins TRBV7-9 to TRBJ1-1; D remains ambiguous. CDR1 and CDR2 (germline): SEHNR, FQNEAQ (reference sequence). The CDR3 covers 15 residues. V dropped 1 base and J dropped 1 base, with 10 bases sitting between them. In DNA, the CDR3 is TGTGCCAGCAGCTTAGTTGGAGGGCCGAACACTGAAGCTTTCTTT. Residues: CASSLVGGPNTEAFF.

V usage is TRBV7-9 and J usage is TRBJ2-7; the D gene is possibly TRBD2 (6 bases). The V end was cut by 5 bases, the J end by 4 bases, with 9 bases between. From germline, CDR1 is SEHNR and CDR2 FQNEAQ (reference sequence). The CDR3 covers 12 residues. Written as DNA, the CDR3 is TGTGCCAGCAGCGCGGGACGGTACGAGCAGTACTTC. Translated: CASSAGRYEQYF.

This sequence joins TRBV27 and TRBJ2-1, with TRBD2 identical over 8 bases. Germline V gene data show CDR1 as MNHEY and CDR2 as SMNVEV (reference sequence). CDR3 length: 16 residues. J lost 1 base, V lost 5 bases, and 7 bases had no gene match. Here the CDR3 reads CASSVITSGSYNEQFF. CDR3 nucleotide sequence: TGTGCCAGCAGTGTGATAACTAGCGGATCCTACAATGAGCAGTTCTTC.

This chain links TRBV10-1 with TRBJ2-7; 8 bases are shared with TRBD1. V was pared by 8 bases and J by 5 bases, with 14 bases of the junction left unmatched. In germline, CDR1 is WNHNN, CDR2 SYGVQD (reference sequence). The CDR3 is 15 residues long. In DNA, the CDR3 is TGCGCCAGCCGGCCCCCCGACAGGGGTCCTAACGAGCAGTACTTC. Residues: CASRPPDRGPNEQYF.

The chain recombines TRBV7-2 with TRBJ2-3; D not certain. The CDR3 totals 15 residues. The germline V gene has CDR1 SGHTA and CDR2 FQGNSA. The V gene lost 5 bases and the J gene lost 2 bases, with 14 bases spanning the gap. CDR3 DNA sequence: TGTGCCAGCAGCAGTACCCCATGGGCCACAGATACGCAGTATTTT. Translated, it gives CASSSTPWATDTQYF.

The CDR3 reads CASSVTGTNYGYTF. The CDR3 DNA sequence: TGTGCCAGTAGCGTGACAGGGACGAACTATGGCTACACCTTC. The chain carries TRBV19 and TRBJ1-2, with TRBD1 identical over 7 bases. CDR3 length equals 14 residues. From germline, CDR1 is LNHDA and CDR2 SQIVND (reference sequence). With 6 bases clipped from V and 2 bases from J, the junction kept 6 bases outside the gene matches.

The rearrangement links TRBV5-1 to TRBJ1-1; D not certain. CDR3 length equals 11 residues. Between the trimmed V and J ends, which lost 1 base and 8 bases, there was a span of 6 bases. Per the germline V gene, CDR1 is SGHRS and CDR2 is YFSETQ. The chain's CDR3 is CASSLFREAFF. The CDR3 DNA reads as TGCGCCAGCAGCTTGTTCAGGGAAGCTTTCTTT.

The J gene is TRBJ1-2, the V gene TRBV13; 7 positions agree with TRBD1. The trim removed 5 bases at V and 2 bases at J, leaving 5 bases unmatched. Germline V gives CDR1 PRHDT, CDR2 FYEKMQ (reference sequence). The CDR3 contains 14 residues. The CDR3, as DNA: TGTGCCAGCAGCCGGGACAGAAAAAACTATGGCTACACCTTC. Its protein product is CASSRDRKNYGYTF.